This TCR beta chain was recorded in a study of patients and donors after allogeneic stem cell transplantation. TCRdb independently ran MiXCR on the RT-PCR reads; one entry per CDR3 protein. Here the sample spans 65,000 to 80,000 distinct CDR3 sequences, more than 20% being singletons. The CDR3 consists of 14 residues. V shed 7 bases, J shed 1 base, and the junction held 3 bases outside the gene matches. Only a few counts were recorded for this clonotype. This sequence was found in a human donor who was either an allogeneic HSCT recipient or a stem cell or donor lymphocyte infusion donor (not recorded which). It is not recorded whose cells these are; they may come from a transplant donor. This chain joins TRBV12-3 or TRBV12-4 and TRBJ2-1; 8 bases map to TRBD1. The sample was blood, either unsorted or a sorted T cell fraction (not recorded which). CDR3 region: CASTRTGSYNEQFF. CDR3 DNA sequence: TGTGCCAGCACCCGGACAGGGTCCTACAATGAGCAGTTCTTC.